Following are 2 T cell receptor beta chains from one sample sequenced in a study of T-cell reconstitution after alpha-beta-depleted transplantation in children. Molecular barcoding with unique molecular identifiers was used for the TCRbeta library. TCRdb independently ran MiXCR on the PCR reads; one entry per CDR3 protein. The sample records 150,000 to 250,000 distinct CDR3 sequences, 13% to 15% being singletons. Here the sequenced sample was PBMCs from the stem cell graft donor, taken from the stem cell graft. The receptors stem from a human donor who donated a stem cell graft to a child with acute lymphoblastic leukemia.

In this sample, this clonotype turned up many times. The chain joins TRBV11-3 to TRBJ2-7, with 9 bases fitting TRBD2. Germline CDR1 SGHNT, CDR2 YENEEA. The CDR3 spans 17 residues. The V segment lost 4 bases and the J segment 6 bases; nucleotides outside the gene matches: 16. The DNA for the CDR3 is TGTGCCAGCAGCTCCCGCGGTGGTCTAGCGGGATCGAGCGAGCAGTACTTC. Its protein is CASSSRGGLAGSSEQYF.

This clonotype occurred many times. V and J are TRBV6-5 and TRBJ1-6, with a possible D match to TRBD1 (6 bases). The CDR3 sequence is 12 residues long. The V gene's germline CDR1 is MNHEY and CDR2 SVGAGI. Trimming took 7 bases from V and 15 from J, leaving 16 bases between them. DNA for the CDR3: TGTGCCAGCAAGGGGGATAGGGCTCACCTCCACTTT. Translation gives CASKGDRAHLHF.